These 19 T cell receptor beta chains were sequenced from one sample in a study of blood T cell repertoires in COVID-19. Data came from immunoSEQ multiplex PCR; TCRdb stores just in-frame clones and leaves some out. The table includes over 200,000 clones, about 83% detected once. The sequencing input was peripheral blood. These receptors came from a woman aged 25-40 years with COVID-19, enrolled during active disease.

The rearrangement links TRBV7-3 to TRBJ2-6; D is unclear. The CDR3 sequence is 15 residues long. Trimming took off 1 base at V and 0 bases at J, with 4 bases between the two ends. CDR1 SGHTA and CDR2 FQGTGA come from the germline V gene. The CDR3 reads CASSLKHSGANVLTF. The CDR3 DNA sequence: TGTGCCAGCAGCTTAAAGCACTCTGGGGCCAACGTCCTGACTTTC. Using reference TRBV7-3 and TRBJ2-6 for the parts outside the CDR3, the full variable domain is GAGVSQTPSNKVTEKGKYVELRCDPISGHTALYWYRQSLGQGPEFLIYFQGTGAADDSGLPNDRFFAVRPEGSVSTLKIQRTERGDSAVYLCASSLKHSGANVLTFGAGSRLTVL.

The genes are TRBV27 and TRBJ1-6; TRBD1 might be the D (5 bases). The V and J ends lost 1 base and 11 bases respectively, with 9 bases between them. CDR3 size: 13 residues. CDR1 MNHEY and CDR2 SMNVEV come from the germline V gene (reference sequence). This CDR3 is CASSLLQVTPLHF. The DNA for the CDR3 is TGTGCCAGCAGTTTATTACAGGTGACACCCCTCCACTTT.

This rearrangement joins TRBV5-1 to TRBJ2-3; 11 bases match TRBD1. The germline V gene encodes CDR1 SGHRS and CDR2 YFSETQ. The trim removed 4 bases at V and 6 bases at J, leaving 7 bases unmatched. The CDR3 extends over 15 amino acids. CDR3 DNA sequence: TGCGCCAGCAGCGGAAGGACAGGGGGCAAGGATACGCAGTATTTT. Protein product: CASSGRTGGKDTQYF.

The J gene is TRBJ2-7, the V gene TRBV6-2 or TRBV6-3; 9 bases align to TRBD1. After removal of 5 bases from V and 0 bases from J, the junction contained 5 bases not matched to a gene. This CDR3 contains 15 residues. Germline V lookup: CDR1 MNHEY, CDR2 SVGEGT. This CDR3 reads CASSQTGGYSYEQYF. For the CDR3, the DNA is TGTGCCAGCAGTCAAACAGGGGGCTACTCCTACGAGCAGTACTTC.

This rearrangement joins TRBV30 to TRBJ2-1, with 9 nucleotides matching TRBD1. The CDR3 contains 14 residues. Germline assignment: CDR1 GTSNPN and CDR2 SVGIG (reference sequence). J lost 2 bases, V lost 3 bases, and 2 bases had no gene match. The CDR3 here is CAWRGDRAYNEQFF. For the CDR3, the DNA is TGTGCCTGGAGGGGGGACAGGGCCTACAATGAGCAGTTCTTC.

This clone was recorded many times. The CDR3 DNA reads as TGTGCCAGCGCGCAGGGGGCCGGGAATGAAAAACTGTTTTTT. It specifies CASAQGAGNEKLFF. The chain is built from TRBV6-5 and TRBJ1-4; 8 nucleotides match TRBD1. V was pared by 8 bases and J by 5 bases, with 7 bases of the junction left unmatched. CDR1 MNHEY and CDR2 SVGAGI come from the germline V gene. The CDR3 sequence is 14 residues long.

The V gene is TRBV6-2 or TRBV6-3, the J gene TRBJ1-4; D not resolved. The germline V and J ends were trimmed by 2 bases and 3 bases, with 7 bases remaining between them. Germline V gives CDR1 MNHEY, CDR2 SVGEGT. CDR3 size: 14 residues. This chain's CDR3 is CASSYSRSNEKLFF. The CDR3 DNA is TGTGCCAGCAGTTACAGCCGTTCTAATGAAAAACTGTTTTTT.

The rearrangement uses TRBV3-1 (or the pseudogene TRBV3-2) and TRBJ2-3; a weak D match, TRBD2 (6 bases). V shed 4 bases and J shed 3 bases, with 11 bases lying between them. Germline CDR1 is LGHDT and CDR2 is YNNKEL (reference sequence). The CDR3 has 14 residues. The CDR3 DNA is TGTGCCAGCAGCCCCCGCGGGGTTACAGATACGCAGTATTTT. It is translated as CASSPRGVTDTQYF.

CDR3 sequence reads: CASNSWGDRDNYEQYF. Written as DNA, the CDR3 is TGTGCCAGCAATTCTTGGGGGGACAGGGACAACTACGAGCAGTACTTC. The rearrangement uses TRBV2 and TRBJ2-7, with 9 positions matching TRBD1. Trimming removed 7 bases from V and 3 bases from J; junction bases left unmatched: 13. CDR1 is SNHLY, CDR2 FYNNEI, per germline. This CDR3 region has 16 residues.

The rearrangement uses TRBV27 and TRBJ1-5, with 8 positions matching TRBD1. From germline, CDR1 is MNHEY and CDR2 SMNVEV (reference sequence). The CDR3 consists of 14 residues. V trimming: 5 bases; J trimming: 7 bases; junction bases outside the gene matches: 7. The CDR3 sequence is CASSPGQGTQPQHF. In DNA form, the CDR3 reads TGTGCCAGCAGTCCAGGACAGGGAACGCAGCCCCAGCATTTT.

The rearrangement uses TRBV2 and TRBJ1-5, with D hard to call. Germline V gene sequence: CDR1 SNHLY, CDR2 FYNNEI. The ends were cut back, 5 bases at V and 3 bases at J, with 14 bases in the middle. The CDR3 loop spans 15 amino acids. CDR3 bases: TGTGCCAGCAGTCATATACCGGTGATCAATCAGCCCCAGCATTTT. Translated, it gives CASSHIPVINQPQHF. The variable domain in full, with the rest retrieved from reference TRBV2 and TRBJ1-5, is EPEVTQTPSHQVTQMGQEVILRCVPISNHLYFYWYRQILGQKVEFLVSFYNNEISEKSEIFDDQFSVERPDGSNFTLKIRSTKLEDSAMYFCASSHIPVINQPQHFGDGTRLSIL.

This chain connects TRBV29-1 to TRBJ2-5; TRBD2 might be the D (5 bases). CDR3 length: 11 residues. Per germline, CDR1 SQVTM and CDR2 ANQGSEA. Trimming left V 6 bases short and J 5 bases short, with 10 bases between. The DNA for the CDR3 is TGCAGCGTCGGGGAACTGGAGACCCAGTACTTC. Encoded protein: CSVGELETQYF. Full variable domain (missing parts from reference TRBV29-1 and TRBJ2-5): SAVISQKPSRDICQRGTSLTIQCQVDSQVTMMFWYRQQPGQSLTLIATANQGSEATYESGFVIDKFPISRPNLTFSTLTVSNMSPEDSSIYLCSVGELETQYFGPGTRLLVL.

This chain uses TRBV5-4 with TRBJ2-7, with TRBD2 matching 10 bases. This CDR3 region has 15 residues. The germline gives CDR1 SGHNT, CDR2 YYREEE (reference sequence). V lost 4 bases and J lost 3; bases outside the gene matches: 7. CDR3 sequence: CASSPEREGGYEQYF. The CDR3 coding sequence is TGTGCCAGCAGCCCCGAGCGGGAGGGAGGCTACGAGCAGTACTTC.

The V gene is TRBV5-1, the J gene TRBJ2-1; TRBD2 agrees at 7 bases. CDR1 is SGHRS and CDR2 is YFSETQ in the germline V gene. CDR3 length: 14 amino acids. The J segment lost 10 bases and the V segment lost 0 bases, leaving 7 bases of the junction unmatched. The CDR3 nucleotides read TGCGCCAGCAGCTTGGTATTACTAGCGACAGAGCAGTTCTTC. Its translation: CASSLVLLATEQFF.

This clone appeared a few times. This rearrangement joins TRBV6-2 or TRBV6-3 to TRBJ2-7; possible D gene TRBD2, 6 bases. The germline V gene has CDR1 MNHEY and CDR2 SVGEGT. The CDR3 is made up of 17 amino acids. V lost 4 bases and J lost 0, with 19 bases in between. DNA of the CDR3: TGTGCCAGCAGTTCCCTCTTTGAGGCGGGGTCCTCCTACGAGCAGTACTTC. Translated, it gives CASSSLFEAGSSYEQYF.

The genes are TRBV10-3 and TRBJ2-7; 11 positions agree with TRBD2. Looked up from germline, CDR1 is ENHRY and CDR2 is SYGVKD. The CDR3 has 15 residues. Trimming at V came to 1 base and at J to 3 bases, leaving 2 bases not matched to a gene. The CDR3, as DNA: TGTGCCATCAGTGAGTTAACTAGCGGGGGCTACGAGCAGTACTTC. This codes for CAISELTSGGYEQYF.

The chain combines TRBV12-3 or TRBV12-4 with TRBJ2-7, with D unresolved. The V and J ends lost 4 bases and 2 bases respectively, with 9 bases between them. The CDR3 is 13 amino acids. Here the CDR3 DNA reads TGTGCCAGCAGTTCAGGATCCCCCTACGAGCAGTACTTC. Protein: CASSSGSPYEQYF.

V is TRBV6-2 or TRBV6-3 and J is TRBJ2-5, with 11 nucleotides matching TRBD1. V trimming: 5 bases; J trimming: 7 bases; junction bases outside the gene matches: 9. CDR1 and CDR2 (germline): MNHEY, SVGEGT. There are 15 residues in the CDR3. The DNA of the CDR3 is TGTGCCAGCAGTCAAAGGACAGGGGGCGAAGGGACCCAGTACTTC. Its protein is CASSQRTGGEGTQYF.

This sequence joins TRBV18 and TRBJ2-7; 11 positions agree with TRBD1. The CDR3 runs 15 residues. Trimming at V came to 3 bases and at J to 2 bases, leaving 3 bases not matched to a gene. Germline V gives CDR1 KGHSH, CDR2 LQKENI. The CDR3 loop is CASSPKDRGPYEQYF. The CDR3 bases are TGTGCCAGCTCACCTAAGGACAGGGGGCCCTACGAGCAGTACTTC.